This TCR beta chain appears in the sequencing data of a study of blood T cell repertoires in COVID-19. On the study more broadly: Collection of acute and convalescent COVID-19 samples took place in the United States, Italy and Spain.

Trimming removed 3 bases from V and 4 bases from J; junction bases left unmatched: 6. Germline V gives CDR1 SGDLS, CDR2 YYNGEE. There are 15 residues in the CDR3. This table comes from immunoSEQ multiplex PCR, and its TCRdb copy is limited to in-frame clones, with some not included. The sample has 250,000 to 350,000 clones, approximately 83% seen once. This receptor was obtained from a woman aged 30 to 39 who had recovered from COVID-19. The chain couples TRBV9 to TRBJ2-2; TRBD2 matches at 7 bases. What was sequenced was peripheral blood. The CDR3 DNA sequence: TGTGCCAGCAGCGGTGCTAGCGGACCCACCGGGGAGCTGTTTTTT. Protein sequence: CASSGASGPTGELFF.